These T cell receptor beta chains were read from a single sample in a study of cytomegalovirus exposure and HLA in healthy donors. Libraries were prepared by immunoSEQ multiplex PCR; TCRdb keeps only in-frame clonotypes and omits some of them. This table has about 93,000 clones, more than 55% appearing once. The sequenced sample was PBMCs. Every receptor here comes from a boy younger than 18 in good health and CMV-seropositive. Each CDR3 is given with its conserved first and last residue. Fields, in order: CDR3 length, clone size, V gene, J gene, D gene, CDR3 protein, CDR3 DNA. D genes are given only for firm matches. Size is stated for part of the rows, as once, few or many counts, or as a class when the clone is expanded.

>17|.|TRBV30|TRBJ1-1|.
CAWSPRQLITWNTEAFF
TGTGCCTGGAGTCCTCGACAGTTAATAACTTGGAACACTGAAGCTTTCTTT
>18|.|TRBV4-3|TRBJ2-3|TRBD1
CASSQEVYRDRETDTQYF
TGCGCCAGCAGCCAAGAGGTATACCGGGACAGGGAGACAGATACGCAGTATTTT
>16|.|TRBV12-2|TRBJ2-7|.
CASRSYGGGRLYEQYF
TGTGCAAGTCGCTCCTACGGCGGGGGGAGGTTGTACGAGCAGTACTTC
>13|.|TRBV6-1|TRBJ1-6|.
CASILSPDSPLHF
TGTGCCAGCATCCTCTCGCCGGATTCACCCCTCCACTTT
>15|.|TRBV7-9|TRBJ1-3|.
CASSLTGVAGNTIYF
TGTGCCAGCAGCTTAACCGGGGTAGCTGGAAACACCATATATTTT
>11|.|TRBV29-1|TRBJ1-1|.
CSVAQSTEAFF
TGCAGCGTTGCTCAGTCCACTGAAGCTTTCTTT
>19|.|TRBV19|TRBJ2-3|TRBD2
CASSKVAGGLPRSTDTQYF
TGTGCCAGTAGTAAGGTAGCGGGAGGGCTTCCTAGGAGCACAGATACGCAGTATTTT
>14|.|TRBV5-1|TRBJ2-5|.
CASSLGGSQETQYF
TGCGCCAGCAGCTTGGGGGGCTCCCAAGAGACCCAGTACTTC
>11|.|TRBV2|TRBJ2-7|.
CASSEEGEPYF
TGTGCCAGCAGTGAAGAGGGGGAACCGTACTTC
>14|few|TRBV6-5|TRBJ1-3|TRBD1
CASSRDRVGNTIYF
TGTGCCAGCAGTCGGGACAGGGTTGGAAACACCATATATTTT
>16|.|TRBV11-1|TRBJ1-1|.
CASSLSSGIMNTEAFF
TGTGCCAGCAGCCTAAGCTCGGGGATCATGAACACTGAAGCTTTCTTT
>15|.|TRBV7-9|TRBJ2-3|TRBD1
CASSLGQGSTDTQYF
TGTGCCAGCAGCTTAGGACAGGGGAGCACAGATACGCAGTATTTT
>12|few|TRBV7-9|TRBJ1-1|TRBD1
CASSLTGVEAFF
TGTGCCAGCAGCTTGACAGGGGTTGAAGCTTTCTTT
>17|.|TRBV18|TRBJ1-1|TRBD1
CASSPRRQGLTNTEAFF
TGTGCCAGCTCACCACGTAGACAGGGTCTAACGAACACTGAAGCTTTCTTT
>15|.|TRBV2|TRBJ1-5|.
CASRGGTAFYQPQHF
TGTGCCAGCAGGGGCGGGACGGCCTTCTATCAGCCCCAGCATTTT
>16|.|TRBV7-2|TRBJ2-5|.
CASSFYSGFWQETQYF
TGTGCCAGCAGCTTTTACAGCGGTTTTTGGCAAGAGACCCAGTACTTC
>14|.|TRBV9|TRBJ2-7|.
CASSAGTHTYEQYF
TGTGCCAGCAGCGCAGGGACTCACACCTACGAGCAGTACTTC
>14|.|TRBV11-2|TRBJ1-1|.
CASSLIRRNTEAFF
TGTGCCAGCAGCCTTATACGGAGGAACACTGAAGCTTTCTTT
>15|.|TRBV19|TRBJ1-5|.
CASSPLPSGNQPQHF
TGTGCCAGTAGCCCCCTCCCTTCAGGAAATCAGCCCCAGCATTTT
>15|.|TRBV2|TRBJ1-1|TRBD1
CASSPQGTGGTEAFF
TGTGCCAGCAGTCCACAAGGGACAGGGGGTACTGAAGCTTTCTTT
>14|.|TRBV19|TRBJ1-5|.
CASCLRHNNQPQHF
TGTGCCAGCTGCCTTCGACACAACAATCAGCCCCAGCATTTT
>13|.|TRBV7-7|TRBJ2-3|.
CASSSDSTDTQYF
TGTGCCAGCAGCTCAGATAGCACAGATACGCAGTATTTT
>20|once|TRBV4-2|TRBJ2-1|TRBD1
CASSQEWAPGTGGRRDEQFF
TGTGCCAGCAGCCAAGAGTGGGCCCCCGGGACAGGAGGCCGGAGGGATGAGCAGTTCTTC
>14|.|TRBV5-6|TRBJ2-3|TRBD1
CASSWDSSTDTQYF
TGTGCCAGCAGCTGGGACAGTAGCACAGATACGCAGTATTTT
>14|.|TRBV7-9|TRBJ1-1|TRBD1
CASSPIQGFTEAFF
TGTGCCAGCAGCCCGATACAGGGGTTCACTGAAGCTTTCTTT
>13|.|TRBV4-2|TRBJ2-2|.
CASAGPNTGELFF
TGTGCCAGCGCGGGGCCGAACACCGGGGAGCTGTTTTTT
>16|.|TRBV19|TRBJ1-6|.
CASSARGSSYNSPLHF
TGTGCCAGTAGTGCCCGTGGCAGCTCCTATAATTCACCCCTCCACTTT
>13|few|TRBV5-1|TRBJ2-7|.
CASSLDGAYEQYF
TGCGCCAGCAGCTTGGACGGGGCCTACGAGCAGTACTTC
>17|.|TRBV5-4|TRBJ2-3|TRBD2
CASSGGLAGGSTDTQYF
TGTGCCAGCAGCGGGGGACTAGCGGGGGGAAGCACAGATACGCAGTATTTT
>16|.|TRBV6-1|TRBJ2-3|.
CASSESWGGALNTQYF
TGTGCCAGCAGTGAAAGTTGGGGGGGGGCATTAAATACGCAGTATTTT
>13|.|TRBV29-1|TRBJ2-3|.
CSVAGGTTDTQYF
TGCAGCGTTGCTGGGGGGACCACAGATACGCAGTATTTT
>15|.|TRBV13|TRBJ1-1|TRBD1
CASSLTGVPNTEAFF
TGTGCCAGCAGCCTTACAGGGGTCCCGAACACTGAAGCTTTCTTT
>14|.|TRBV9|TRBJ1-1|.
CASSVEPGNTEAFF
TGTGCCAGCAGCGTAGAACCAGGGAACACTGAAGCTTTCTTT
>16|.|TRBV28|TRBJ1-1|.
CASSLGPLSLNTEAFF
TGTGCCAGCAGTTTGGGGCCGTTGTCCTTGAACACTGAAGCTTTCTTT
>14|few|TRBV6-5|TRBJ2-7|TRBD2
CASSYSLAGYEQYF
TGTGCCAGCAGTTACAGTCTAGCGGGCTACGAGCAGTACTTC
>14|.|TRBV5-4|TRBJ1-2|TRBD1
CASSPGQGTYGYTF
TGTGCCAGCAGCCCTGGACAGGGGACTTATGGCTACACCTTC
>17|.|TRBV5-1|TRBJ2-5|TRBD2
CASSVLAGGSIQETQYF
TGCGCCAGCAGCGTTCTAGCGGGGGGGTCAATTCAAGAGACCCAGTACTTC
>13|once|TRBV15|TRBJ1-1|.
CATSRDGEAEAFF
TGTGCCACCAGCAGAGATGGAGAGGCTGAAGCTTTCTTT
>15|.|TRBV9|TRBJ2-3|.
CASSPRGGGADTQYF
TGTGCCAGCAGCCCTCGAGGGGGGGGCGCAGATACGCAGTATTTT
>14|.|TRBV5-1|TRBJ2-7|.
CASSLNLAVYEQYF
TGCGCCAGCAGCTTGAATTTGGCAGTCTACGAGCAGTACTTC
>14|.|TRBV28|TRBJ2-1|.
CASSFGGVGNEQFF
TGTGCCAGCAGCTTCGGCGGGGTAGGCAATGAGCAGTTCTTC
>14|.|TRBV29-1|TRBJ2-4|.
CSVVSAVAKNIQYF
TGCAGCGTTGTCAGCGCAGTAGCCAAAAACATTCAGTACTTC
>13|once|TRBV11-2|TRBJ2-7|TRBD1
CASSWTGAYEQYF
TGTGCCAGCAGCTGGACAGGGGCCTACGAGCAGTACTTC
>17|.|TRBV11-2|TRBJ2-7|.
CASSLGGNAGLNYEQYF
TGTGCCAGCAGCTTAGGAGGCAACGCGGGCCTGAACTACGAGCAGTACTTC
>14|.|TRBV6-1|TRBJ1-1|.
CASRDSYMNTEAFF
TGTGCCAGCAGGGACAGCTACATGAACACTGAAGCTTTCTTT
>11|.|TRBV6-1|TRBJ2-7|.
CASLEGGEQYF
TGTGCCAGCCTCGAGGGTGGCGAGCAGTACTTC
>15|.|TRBV15|TRBJ2-1|.
CATSRDQGSYNEQFF
TGTGCCACCAGCAGAGATCAGGGGTCCTACAATGAGCAGTTCTTC